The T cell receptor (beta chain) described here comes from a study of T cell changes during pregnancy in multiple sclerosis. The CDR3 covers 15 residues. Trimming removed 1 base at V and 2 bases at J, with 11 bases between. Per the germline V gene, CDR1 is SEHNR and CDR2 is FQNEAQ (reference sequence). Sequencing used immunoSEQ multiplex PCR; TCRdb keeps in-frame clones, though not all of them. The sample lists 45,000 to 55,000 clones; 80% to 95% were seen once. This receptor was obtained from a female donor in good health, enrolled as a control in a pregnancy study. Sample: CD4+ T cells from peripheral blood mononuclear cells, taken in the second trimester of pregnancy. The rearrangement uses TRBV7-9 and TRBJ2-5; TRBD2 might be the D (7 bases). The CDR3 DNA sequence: TGTGCCAGCAGCTTAGGGGAGGGGGTTCAAGAGACCCAGTACTTC. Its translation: CASSLGEGVQETQYF.